Shown below are 28 T cell receptor beta chains from a single sample sequenced in a study of spatial heterogeneity in lung cancer (dated by TCRdb to the late 2010s). Libraries were made using 5' RACE. TCRdb shows the sequencer as NextSeq 500. TCRdb reanalyzed the raw reads on its own, using fastp at Q25 for trimming and MiXCR for clone calling, and kept in-frame beta chains. Entries that share a CDR3 protein sequence are merged under the most common genes and DNA. For this sample there are approximately 90,000 distinct CDR3 sequences; approximately 8.2% appear just once. The ten most abundant clones make up 6.9% of the sample. Reading the label with the study, this specimen's time point is: sample taken at primary tumor resection. TCR sequencing used whole RNA extracted from tumor and nontumor lung tissue, or from cryopreserved PBMC samples, without cell sorting. The specimen comprised PBMCs, sampled at surgery. Receptors were obtained from a male donor with early-stage non-small cell lung cancer.

This clonotype appeared many times. The V and J genes are TRBV6-2 or TRBV6-3 and TRBJ2-7; perhaps D is TRBD1 or TRBD2 (5 bases each). The germline V gene encodes CDR1 MNHEY and CDR2 SVGEGT. The V end lost 5 bases, the J end lost 3 bases, and 14 bases lay between the germline ends. The CDR3 runs to 14 residues. The DNA of the CDR3 is TGTGCCAGCAGTAGACCGGGACGGAACTACGAGCAGTACTTC. The encoded protein is CASSRPGRNYEQYF.

The rearrangement uses TRBV9 and TRBJ2-5, with 11 bases matching TRBD1. After removal of 3 bases from V and 4 bases from J, the junction contained 5 bases not matched to a gene. CDR1 is SGDLS, CDR2 YYNGEE, per germline. The CDR3 totals 15 residues. The CDR3 region is CASSGRTGGGETQYF. In DNA, the CDR3 is TGTGCCAGCAGCGGGAGGACAGGGGGCGGAGAGACCCAGTACTTC.

In its sample, this clonotype was seen a few times. CDR3 region: CASSLTGQGDTEAFF. In DNA form, the CDR3 reads TGTGCCAGCAGTTTGACGGGACAGGGAGACACTGAAGCTTTCTTT. The chain carries TRBV28 and TRBJ1-1; 9 bases agree with TRBD1. Trimming cost V 3 bases and J 3 bases; bases outside gene matches: 5. The CDR3 has 15 amino acids. The germline V gene encodes CDR1 MDHEN and CDR2 SYDVKM. Combining the CDR3 with reference TRBV28 and TRBJ1-1 gives the whole variable domain DVKVTQSSRYLVKRTGEKVFLECVQDMDHENMFWYRQDPGLGLRLIYFSYDVKMKEKGDIPEGYSVSREKKERFSLILESASTNQTSMYLCASSLTGQGDTEAFFGQGTRLTVV.

This clonotype showed up just a few times. V is TRBV18 and J is TRBJ2-1; possible D gene TRBD1, 5 bases. The CDR3 is 14 amino acids. Between the trimmed V and J ends, which lost 4 bases and 1 base, there was a span of 8 bases. Germline lookup yields CDR1 KGHSH and CDR2 LQKENI. The CDR3 loop reads CASSQTGSYNEQFF. The CDR3, as DNA: TGTGCCAGCTCACAAACAGGTTCCTACAATGAGCAGTTCTTC. Filled out from reference TRBV18 and TRBJ2-1, the complete variable domain reads NAGVMQNPRHLVRRRGQEARLRCSPMKGHSHVYWYRQLPEEGLKFMVYLQKENIIDESGMPKERFSAEFPKEGPSILRIQQVVRGDSAAYFCASSQTGSYNEQFFGPGTRLTVL.

This clonotype was recorded a few times. For the CDR3, the DNA is TGTGCCAGCAGCCAAGCCGGTTCGGGAAACACCATATATTTT. This translates into CASSQAGSGNTIYF. The rearrangement links TRBV4-2 to TRBJ1-3; unclear D gene. Germline lookup yields CDR1 LGHNA and CDR2 YNFKEQ. There are 14 residues in the CDR3. With 1 base removed from V and 4 bases from J, the gap between germline ends came to 8 bases.

This clonotype came up a few times. This chain links TRBV7-2 with TRBJ1-2, with D perhaps matching TRBD1 (6 bases). The V gene's germline CDR1 is SGHTA and CDR2 FQGNSA. This CDR3 is 13 amino acids long. Deletions cut 4 bases from V and 3 bases from J, with 9 bases between. CDR3 sequence reads: CASSSTGYYGYTF. As DNA, the CDR3 is TGTGCCAGCAGCTCGACAGGTTACTATGGCTACACCTTC.

This chain's CDR3 is CSVQGSYEQYF. The CDR3, as DNA: TGCAGCGTGCAGGGGTCCTACGAGCAGTACTTC. This chain links TRBV29-1 with TRBJ2-7; D possibly corresponds to TRBD1 (6 bases). V was cut by 6 bases and J by 1 base, with 7 bases left in between. The germline gives CDR1 SQVTM, CDR2 ANQGSEA. The CDR3 extends over 11 amino acids.

This clonotype showed up many times. The rearrangement links TRBV2 to TRBJ2-1, with D possibly matching TRBD1 (6 bases). In germline, CDR1 is SNHLY, CDR2 FYNNEI. Trimming left V 5 bases short and J 0 bases short, with 11 bases between. CDR3 length: 15 amino acids. CDR3 protein: CASSQDSRSYNEQFF. DNA for the CDR3: TGTGCCAGCAGTCAGGACAGCCGCTCCTACAATGAGCAGTTCTTC.

A few counts support this clonotype. The chain combines TRBV29-1 with TRBJ2-7; D gene ambiguous. The V gene lost 1 base and the J gene lost 1 base, with 5 bases spanning the gap. CDR3 length: 12 residues. CDR1 is SQVTM, CDR2 ANQGSEA, per germline. DNA for the CDR3: TGCAGCGTTGAAGGGTCATCCTACGAGCAGTACTTC. This codes for CSVEGSSYEQYF.

The V gene is TRBV6-5, the J gene TRBJ2-3; 8 nucleotides align to TRBD2. The CDR3 has 15 amino acids. From germline, CDR1 is MNHEY and CDR2 SVGAGI. V shed 5 bases and J 0 bases; nucleotides not matched to a gene: 4. The CDR3 region has the DNA TGTGCCAGCAGTACCCGGGGGGGGAGCACAGATACGCAGTATTTT. Amino acids: CASSTRGGSTDTQYF.

This clonotype has only a few counts. The chain uses TRBV12-3 or TRBV12-4 and TRBJ2-5; D not certain. Trimming stripped 3 bases from V and 7 bases from J, with 9 bases between. This CDR3 is 12 amino acids long. DNA for the CDR3: TGTGCCAGCAGTTTGGGGTATCGGACCCAGTACTTC. It translates to CASSLGYRTQYF.

The chain combines TRBV19 with TRBJ2-1; a possible D gene is TRBD2 (5 bases). Germline V gene data show CDR1 as LNHDA and CDR2 as SQIVND (reference sequence). This CDR3 contains 12 residues. Trimming removed 8 bases at V and 4 bases at J, with 9 bases between. CDR3 DNA sequence: TGTGCCAGTGGAGGACCGTACAATGAGCAGTTCTTC. It translates to CASGGPYNEQFF.

V gene TRBV29-1 combines with J gene TRBJ2-7, with D perhaps TRBD1 (6 bases). V was cut by 5 bases and J by 5 bases, with 13 bases left in between. Germline CDR1 is SQVTM and CDR2 is ANQGSEA. The CDR3 runs 12 residues. The CDR3 DNA follows: TGCAGCGTTCTACAGGGAAAGAACGAGCAGTACTTC. Its protein is CSVLQGKNEQYF.

In its sample, this clonotype was seen many times. This chain uses TRBV7-9 with TRBJ2-7, with unresolved D. V was trimmed by 3 bases and J by 0 bases, leaving 9 bases between them. Germline V gene sequence: CDR1 SEHNR, CDR2 FQNEAQ (reference sequence). The CDR3 is made up of 14 amino acids. The CDR3 reads CASSLGSSSYEQYF. In nucleotides, the CDR3 is TGTGCCAGCAGCTTGGGCAGTAGCTCCTACGAGCAGTACTTC.

A few counts support this clonotype. The rearrangement links TRBV4-1 to TRBJ2-3, with D possibly TRBD2 on 6 matching bases. Looked up from germline, CDR1 is MGHRA and CDR2 is YSYEKL. The V gene lost 0 bases and the J gene lost 7 bases, with 17 bases spanning the gap. The CDR3 sequence is 16 residues long. CDR3 residues: CASSQDLAGRRNTQYF. CDR3 DNA sequence: TGCGCCAGCAGCCAAGATCTTGCCGGGAGACGAAATACGCAGTATTTT.

The CDR3 is CSGDSNYPFF. As DNA, the CDR3 is TGCAGCGGCGACAGCAATTACCCGTTCTTC. J is TRBJ2-1 and V is TRBV29-1, with D perhaps TRBD1 (5 bases). The V gene's germline CDR1 is SQVTM and CDR2 ANQGSEA. With 7 bases removed from V and 15 bases from J, the gap between germline ends came to 16 bases. The CDR3 is 10 residues long.

Ten or more counts support this clonotype. The V call is TRBV10-3, the J call TRBJ2-1, with TRBD2 matching over 8 bases. The V gene's germline CDR1 is ENHRY and CDR2 SYGVKD. This CDR3 has 15 amino acids. V shed 2 bases, J shed 4 bases, and the junction held 4 bases outside the gene matches. The CDR3 DNA reads as TGTGCCATCAGTGAGAGGCGGGGGGATTACAATGAGCAGTTCTTC. It yields the protein CAISERRGDYNEQFF.

This clonotype was seen many times. V gene TRBV7-2 combines with J gene TRBJ2-3; D not resolved. The CDR3 sequence is 15 residues long. CDR1 is SGHTA, CDR2 FQGNSA, per germline. V lost 5 bases to trimming and J lost 2 bases, with 14 bases between them. For the CDR3, the DNA is TGTGCCAGCAGCCATCTAACCCCCCACACAGATACGCAGTATTTT. Its translation: CASSHLTPHTDTQYF.

This chain links TRBV24-1 with TRBJ1-4; D is unresolved. The germline V gene has CDR1 KGHDR and CDR2 SFDVKD. The CDR3 totals 12 residues. Trimming took off 4 bases at V and 8 bases at J, with 7 bases between the two ends. The CDR3: CATSDPGEKLFF. Written as DNA, the CDR3 is TGTGCCACCAGTGACCCGGGAGAAAAACTGTTTTTT.

The CDR3 sequence is CASSLTAGDQPQHF. In DNA form, the CDR3 reads TGCGCCAGCAGCTTGACGGCAGGAGATCAGCCCCAGCATTTT. The genes are TRBV5-1 and TRBJ1-5; D not resolved. Germline V CDR1 and CDR2: SGHRS, YFSETQ. The germline V and J ends were trimmed by 1 base and 5 bases, with 10 bases remaining between them. This CDR3 spans 14 amino acids.

The rearrangement uses TRBV6-2 or TRBV6-3 and TRBJ2-5; the match to TRBD1 covers 9 bases. There are 15 residues in the CDR3. The V and J ends lost 5 bases and 5 bases, in that order; junction bases with no gene match: 9. Germline values: CDR1 MNHEY, CDR2 SVGEGT. This CDR3 is CASSPNRGRKETQYF. CDR3 DNA: TGTGCCAGCAGTCCGAACAGGGGGCGGAAGGAGACCCAGTACTTC.

In its sample, this clonotype was seen many times. This chain joins TRBV9 and TRBJ2-5, with 10 bases aligning to TRBD2. This CDR3 has 14 residues. Germline lookup yields CDR1 SGDLS and CDR2 YYNGEE. The junction had 6 bases not matched to a gene; V was cut back by 3 bases and J by 7 bases. CDR3 loop: CASSASGGPGTQYF. The CDR3 bases are TGTGCCAGCAGCGCTAGCGGGGGTCCGGGGACCCAGTACTTC.

This rearrangement joins TRBV5-1 to TRBJ2-7, with TRBD1 matching over 7 bases. The CDR3 is 14 amino acids. CDR1 is SGHRS and CDR2 is YFSETQ in the germline V gene. Trimming at V came to 3 bases and at J to 7 bases, leaving 10 bases not matched to a gene. The CDR3 is CASSSAGTAREQYF. CDR3 nucleotides: TGCGCCAGCAGCTCTGCCGGGACAGCGAGGGAGCAGTACTTC.

The chain combines TRBV5-1 with TRBJ2-1; TRBD1 aligns across 10 bases. This CDR3 contains 15 residues. CDR1 and CDR2 from the germline V gene are SGHRS and YFSETQ. V lost 6 bases, J lost 7 bases, and 10 bases stayed unmatched. CDR3 nucleotides: TGCGCCAGCACCGGGGCGACAGGGGGCGGGAATGAGCAGTTCTTC. It specifies CASTGATGGGNEQFF.

This clonotype has a handful of counts. V gene TRBV27 combines with J gene TRBJ1-1, with TRBD1 matching over 7 bases. CDR3 length equals 15 residues. CDR1 and CDR2 (germline): MNHEY, SMNVEV (reference sequence). The V gene end was trimmed by 2 bases and the J gene end by 3 bases; junction bases not matched to a gene: 6. CDR3 coding DNA: TGTGCCAGCAGTTTAATCGGGACAGCCGACACTGAAGCTTTCTTT. Residues: CASSLIGTADTEAFF.

At least ten counts were recorded for this clonotype. This chain uses TRBV10-3 with TRBJ1-1, with D possibly matching TRBD1 (5 bases). This CDR3 has 15 residues. Trimming shortened V by 8 bases and J by 1 base, and 17 bases separated the two germline ends. Germline assignment: CDR1 ENHRY and CDR2 SYGVKD. CDR3 sequence: CAIGGSGIGNTEAFF. The DNA for the CDR3 is TGTGCCATCGGGGGGTCGGGGATCGGGAACACTGAAGCTTTCTTT.

The rearrangement links TRBV6-5 to TRBJ2-5, with 7 bases aligning to TRBD2. In germline, CDR1 is MNHEY, CDR2 SVGAGI. V lost 7 bases, J lost 5 bases, and 7 bases stayed unmatched. This CDR3 region has 13 residues. The CDR3 DNA reads as TGTGCCAGCAACCAGCGGGGAGGGGAGACCCAGTACTTC. Translation gives CASNQRGGETQYF.

The chain combines TRBV7-9 with TRBJ2-3; D may be TRBD1 or TRBD2 (5 bases each). The germline CDR1 and CDR2 sequences are SEHNR and FQNEAQ (reference sequence). This CDR3 region has 12 residues. Trimming removed 5 bases at V and 11 bases at J, with 14 bases between. CDR3 loop: CASSPGARRQYF. DNA of the CDR3: TGTGCCAGCAGCCCCGGGGCCCGCCGGCAGTATTTT.